What follows is one T cell receptor (beta chain) and its context. The CDR3 has 15 residues. The germline V gene has CDR1 SGHDT and CDR2 YYEEEE. The germline V and J ends were trimmed by 3 bases and 5 bases, with 17 bases remaining between them. This specimen belongs to a study of CD8 T cells in Susac syndrome. Random hexamers were used to reverse transcribe an amount of roughly 0.5 to 1 ug RNA. Amplification of TCR beta CDR3 by immunoSEQ multiplex PCR spanned 54 Vbeta and 13 Jbeta. TCRdb re-called the immunoSEQ multiplex PCR reads with MiXCR, one entry per CDR3 protein. The data hold roughly 120,000 distinct CDR3 sequences, with roughly 94% observed a single time.

This TCR came from a human donor with multiple sclerosis. The chain links TRBV5-6 to TRBJ2-5; no definite D call. What was sequenced was CD4+ T cells from PBMCs. CDR3 loop: CASSWVAFGSETQYF. As DNA, the CDR3 is TGTGCCAGCAGCTGGGTTGCATTTGGCTCGGAGACCCAGTACTTC.